The entry that follows covers one TCR beta chain sequence. Its antigen remains unknown. This entry belongs to a study of identical twins. Study observations and caveats: Conclusions came from cross-sectional statistical analysis, not from following the same donors. Twin-shared out-of-frame alpha sequences were enriched for low generation probability. Clonotypes of the beta chain that were abundant in cord blood carried fewer insertions (memory repertoires showed none).

Unique molecular identifiers were in the cDNA, with template-switch universal primer binding. TCRdb ran MiXCR on the 5' RACE reads and lists one entry per CDR3 protein. Found here are 1.5 million to 2 million distinct CDR3 sequences, less than 40% of them singletons; the top ten hold less than 0.35%. Germline loops: CDR1 SNHLY, CDR2 FYNNEI. This CDR3 is 15 amino acids long. J was trimmed by 7 bases and V by 5 bases; bases with no gene match: 5. This TCR derives from a newborn girl in good health. V usage is TRBV2 and J usage is TRBJ2-1; 13 bases are shared with TRBD2. Sequencing input: cord blood. The DNA of the CDR3 is TGTGCCAGCAGTAAGGGACTAGCGGGAAGGAATGAGCAGTTCTTC. Amino acids: CASSKGLAGRNEQFF. The full variable domain, completed using reference TRBV2 and TRBJ2-1, is EPEVTQTPSHQVTQMGQEVILRCVPISNHLYFYWYRQILGQKVEFLVSFYNNEISEKSEIFDDQFSVERPDGSNFTLKIRSTKLEDSAMYFCASSKGLAGRNEQFFGPGTRLTVL.